This T cell receptor (beta chain) is drawn from a study of Tregs in tolerant kidney transplant recipients. CDR1 SQVTM and CDR2 ANQGSEA come from the germline V gene. The CDR3 is 12 residues long. The V end lost 4 bases, the J end lost 0 bases, and 7 bases lay between the germline ends. This clone was recorded once. Some clones are missing from TCRdb's copy, which holds only in-frame ones; the method was immunoSEQ multiplex PCR. This table has 90,000 to 130,000 clones, 90% appearing once. The source material was CD4+ T cells from blood, sampled before the transplant. The rearrangement joins TRBV29-1 to TRBJ2-7; unclear D gene. The TCR sequence derives from a human donor who received a combined kidney and bone marrow transplant. Here the CDR3 DNA reads TGCAGCGTTGGGTGGGCCTCCTACGAGCAGTACTTC. As protein: CSVGWASYEQYF.